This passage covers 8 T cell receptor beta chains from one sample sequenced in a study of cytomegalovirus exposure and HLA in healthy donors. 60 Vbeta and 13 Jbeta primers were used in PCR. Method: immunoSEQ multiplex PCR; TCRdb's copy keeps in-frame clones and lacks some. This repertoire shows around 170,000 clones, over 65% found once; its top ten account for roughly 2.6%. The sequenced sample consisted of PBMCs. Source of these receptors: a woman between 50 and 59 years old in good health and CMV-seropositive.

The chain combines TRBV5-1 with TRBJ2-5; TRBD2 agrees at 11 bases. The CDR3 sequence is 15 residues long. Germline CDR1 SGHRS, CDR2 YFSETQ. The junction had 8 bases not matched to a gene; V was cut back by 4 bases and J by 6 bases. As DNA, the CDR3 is TGCGCCAGCAGCCCAAGTAGCGGGGGGGCGAAGACCCAGTACTTC. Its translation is CASSPSSGGAKTQYF.

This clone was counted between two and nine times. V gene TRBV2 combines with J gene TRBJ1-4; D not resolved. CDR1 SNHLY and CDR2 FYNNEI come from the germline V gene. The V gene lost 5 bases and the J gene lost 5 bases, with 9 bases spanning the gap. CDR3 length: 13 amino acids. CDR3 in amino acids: CASSSGSNEKLFF. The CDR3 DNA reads TGTGCCAGCAGTTCGGGGTCGAATGAAAAACTGTTTTTT.

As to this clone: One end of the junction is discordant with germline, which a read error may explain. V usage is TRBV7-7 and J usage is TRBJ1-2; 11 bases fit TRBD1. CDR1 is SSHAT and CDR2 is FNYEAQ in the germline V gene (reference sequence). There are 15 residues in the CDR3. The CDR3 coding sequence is TGTGCTAGCAGCTTCCCCCGGACAGGGGGCGATGGCTACACCTTC. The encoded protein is CASSFPRTGGDGYTF.

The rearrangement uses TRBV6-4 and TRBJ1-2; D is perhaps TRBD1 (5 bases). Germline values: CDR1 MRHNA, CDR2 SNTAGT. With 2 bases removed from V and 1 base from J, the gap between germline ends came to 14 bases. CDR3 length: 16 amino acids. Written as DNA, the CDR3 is TGTGCCAGCAGTGACGGTGTGGGGCCTCTTAACTATGGCTACACCTTC. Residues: CASSDGVGPLNYGYTF.

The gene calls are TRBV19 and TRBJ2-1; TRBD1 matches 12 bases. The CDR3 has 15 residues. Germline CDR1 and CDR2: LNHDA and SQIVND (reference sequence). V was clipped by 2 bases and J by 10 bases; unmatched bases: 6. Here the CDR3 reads CASSIMGQGAGEQFF. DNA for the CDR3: TGTGCCAGTAGTATAATGGGACAGGGGGCAGGGGAGCAGTTCTTC.

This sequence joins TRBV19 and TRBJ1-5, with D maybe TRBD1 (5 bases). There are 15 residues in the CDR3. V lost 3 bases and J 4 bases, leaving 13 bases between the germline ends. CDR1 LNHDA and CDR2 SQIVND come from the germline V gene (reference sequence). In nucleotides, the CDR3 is TGTGCCAGTAGTATGGAGGGGACCAAAAATCAGCCCCAGCATTTT. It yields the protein CASSMEGTKNQPQHF.

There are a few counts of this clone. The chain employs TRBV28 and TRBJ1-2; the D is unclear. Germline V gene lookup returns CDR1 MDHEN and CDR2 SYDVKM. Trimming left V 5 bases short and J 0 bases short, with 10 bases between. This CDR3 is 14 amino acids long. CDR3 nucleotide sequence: TGTGCCAGCAGTCCTACTACTACTAACTATGGCTACACCTTC. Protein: CASSPTTTNYGYTF.

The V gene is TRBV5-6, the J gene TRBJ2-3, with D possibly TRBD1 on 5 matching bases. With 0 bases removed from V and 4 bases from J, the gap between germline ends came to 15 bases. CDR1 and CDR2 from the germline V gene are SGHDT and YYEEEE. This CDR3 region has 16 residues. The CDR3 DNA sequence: TGTGCCAGCAGCTTGGGGGGCGGCCTAGGCGCAGATACGCAGTATTTT. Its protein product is CASSLGGGLGADTQYF.